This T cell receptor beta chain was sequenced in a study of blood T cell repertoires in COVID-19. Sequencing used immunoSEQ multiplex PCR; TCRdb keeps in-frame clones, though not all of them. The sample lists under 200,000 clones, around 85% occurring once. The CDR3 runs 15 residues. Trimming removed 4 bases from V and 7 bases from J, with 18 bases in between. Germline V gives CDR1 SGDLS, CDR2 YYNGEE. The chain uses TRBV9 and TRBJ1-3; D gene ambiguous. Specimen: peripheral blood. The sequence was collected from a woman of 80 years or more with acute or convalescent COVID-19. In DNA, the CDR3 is TGTGCCAGCAGCCCCAGAGGAGGTCCGGAGAACACCATATATTTT. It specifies CASSPRGGPENTIYF.